Each of the 29 T cell receptor beta chains below was sequenced from the same sample in a study of early T cells in non-severe SARS-CoV-2 infection. TCRdb re-analysed the 5' RACE reads in MiXCR, keeping a single row per CDR3 protein. The sample consists of 20,000 to 25,000 distinct CDR3 sequences, approximately 4.5% of them appearing once. Sequencing was performed on whole blood. The origin of the receptors is an adult who was a healthcare worker with PCR-confirmed SARS-CoV-2 infection or an uninfected control (not recorded which).

There are a few counts of this clonotype. V is TRBV7-8 and J is TRBJ2-7; D may be TRBD1 or TRBD2 (5 bases each). The CDR3 has 17 amino acids. The V end was cut by 2 bases, the J end by 3 bases, with 20 bases between. CDR1 is SGHVS and CDR2 is FQNEAQ in the germline V gene. The DNA for the CDR3 is TGTGCCAGCAGCTTAAGAGGGGCCCAACCACCCCACTACGAGCAGTACTTC. Protein product: CASSLRGAQPPHYEQYF. The complete variable domain, with remaining parts taken from reference TRBV7-8 and TRBJ2-7, reads GAGVSQSPRYKVAKRGQDVALRCDPISGHVSLFWYQQALGQGPEFLTYFQNEAQLDKSGLPSDRFFAERPEGSVSTLKIQRTQQEDSAVYLCASSLRGAQPPHYEQYFGPGTRLTVT.

This clonotype was recorded many times. The J gene is TRBJ2-1, the V gene TRBV11-3; 9 positions agree with TRBD2. V shed 1 base, J shed 5 bases, and the junction held 6 bases outside the gene matches. Germline loops: CDR1 SGHNT, CDR2 YENEEA. CDR3 size: 16 residues. The CDR3 DNA reads as TGTGCCAGCAGCTTAGGTATGCTAGCGGGACACAATGAGCAGTTCTTC. Its protein is CASSLGMLAGHNEQFF. Complete variable domain (other parts from reference TRBV11-3 and TRBJ2-1): EAGVVQSPRYKIIEKKQPVAFWCNPISGHNTLYWYLQNLGQGPELLIRYENEEAVDDSQLPKDRFSAERLKGVDSTLKIQPAELGDSAVYLCASSLGMLAGHNEQFFGPGTRLTVL.

There are many counts of this clonotype. The rearrangement links TRBV28 to TRBJ2-2; D remains unclear. Germline lookup yields CDR1 MDHEN and CDR2 SYDVKM. Trimming left V 5 bases short and J 1 base short, with 23 bases between. CDR3 size: 19 residues. CDR3 protein: CASSPPRSRPRRNTGELFF. The CDR3 nucleotides are TGTGCCAGCAGTCCCCCAAGGTCCAGGCCGAGGAGGAACACCGGGGAGCTGTTTTTT.

The sample holds many counts of this clonotype. J is TRBJ2-6 and V is TRBV4-3; D unresolved. Germline V lookup: CDR1 LGHNA, CDR2 YSLEER. Trimming cost V 0 bases and J 0 bases, with 9 bases left between them. This CDR3 spans 17 amino acids. The CDR3 sequence is CASSQDSSSSGANVLTF. The DNA for the CDR3 is TGCGCCAGCAGCCAAGACAGTTCTAGCTCTGGGGCCAACGTCCTGACTTTC.

This clonotype was seen repeatedly, ten times or more. The V and J genes are TRBV27 and TRBJ2-3; D not certain. V dropped 5 bases and J dropped 1 base, with 4 bases sitting between them. This CDR3 spans 12 amino acids. CDR1 is MNHEY and CDR2 is SMNVEV in the germline V gene (reference sequence). The CDR3 coding sequence is TGTGCCAGCAGTACTCGCACAGATACGCAGTATTTT. Amino acids: CASSTRTDTQYF.

This rearrangement joins TRBV2 to TRBJ1-2; D is unresolved. The germline V gene has CDR1 SNHLY and CDR2 FYNNEI. With 1 base removed from V and 9 bases from J, the gap between germline ends came to 12 bases. The CDR3 contains 13 residues. The CDR3 coding sequence is TGTGCCAGCAGTGAAGGGCCCTCCTTCAGCTACACCTTC. Translating it yields CASSEGPSFSYTF.

This clonotype was picked up a small number of times. The chain is built from TRBV9 and TRBJ2-1; TRBD2 matches at 10 bases. The V gene end was trimmed by 0 bases and the J gene end by 9 bases; junction bases not matched to a gene: 9. This CDR3 is 16 amino acids long. Germline-derived CDR1 and CDR2 are SGDLS and YYNGEE. CDR3 sequence: CASSVGASGSHGEQFF. The CDR3 DNA is TGTGCCAGCAGCGTAGGAGCTAGCGGGAGTCATGGTGAGCAGTTCTTC.

This clonotype was detected many times. The chain carries TRBV28 and TRBJ2-5, with TRBD1 as a possible D gene (6 bases). The V and J ends lost 9 bases and 5 bases respectively, with 19 bases between them. CDR1 and CDR2 (germline): MDHEN, SYDVKM. The CDR3 extends over 14 amino acids. The CDR3 reads CASRGGLYGETQYF. CDR3 DNA sequence: TGTGCCAGTCGAGGGGGTCTGTACGGGGAGACCCAGTACTTC.

The rearrangement joins TRBV7-6 to TRBJ1-5; 8 bases agree with TRBD1. V dropped 4 bases and J dropped 9; count of bases not matched to a gene: 11. Germline CDR1 SGHVS, CDR2 FNYEAQ. This CDR3 region has 15 residues. The CDR3 DNA follows: TGTGCCAGCAGCTCGGCCCCCGGACAGGGTCCGCCCCAGCATTTT. Amino acid sequence: CASSSAPGQGPPQHF.

This clonotype was observed many times. V and J are TRBV19 and TRBJ2-1; D assignment may be TRBD1 or TRBD2 (5 bases each). Germline CDR1 is LNHDA and CDR2 is SQIVND (reference sequence). The CDR3 covers 16 residues. The germline V and J ends were trimmed by 3 bases and 7 bases, with 19 bases remaining between them. CDR3 bases: TGTGCCAGTAGTATGGGGGACCGCCTAAGCAAAAATGAGCAGTTCTTC. Protein product: CASSMGDRLSKNEQFF.

This clonotype was counted a few times. The J gene is TRBJ2-1, the V gene TRBV7-3; no firm D call. The CDR3 contains 16 residues. Trimming pared 0 bases from V and 4 bases from J, leaving 13 bases between. In germline, CDR1 is SGHTA, CDR2 FQGTGA. In DNA, the CDR3 is TGTGCCAGCAGCTTAACGCTTAAGGACCCATACAATGAGCAGTTCTTC. Its protein is CASSLTLKDPYNEQFF.

This clonotype is medium-sized (0.01 to 0.1%). This chain uses TRBV28 with TRBJ2-5; the D gene is possibly TRBD1 (6 bases). The V gene lost 7 bases and the J gene lost 5 bases, with 17 bases spanning the gap. The CDR3 has 14 residues. Germline CDR1 is MDHEN and CDR2 is SYDVKM. CDR3 loop: CASTLGTSGETQYF. CDR3 DNA: TGTGCCAGCACCCTCGGGACATCAGGGGAGACCCAGTACTTC.

This clonotype was counted at least ten times. J is TRBJ2-7 and V is TRBV28, with 10 bases matching TRBD2. Per the germline V gene, CDR1 is MDHEN and CDR2 is SYDVKM. With 7 bases clipped from V and 5 bases from J, the junction kept 11 bases outside the gene matches. This CDR3 is 15 amino acids long. In nucleotides, the CDR3 is TGTGCCAGCATCGTGAGCGGGAGGGCCTTCAACGAGCAGTACTTC. It codes for CASIVSGRAFNEQYF.

In its sample, this clonotype was seen a few times. CDR3 nucleotide sequence: TGTGCCAGCAGCCCTGGACAGGGAGCCTACGAGCAGTACTTC. It is translated as CASSPGQGAYEQYF. V and J are TRBV9 and TRBJ2-7; 8 bases line up with TRBD1. J was trimmed by 2 bases and V by 4 bases; bases with no gene match: 5. CDR3 length equals 14 residues. Germline V gives CDR1 SGDLS, CDR2 YYNGEE.

This clonotype has a count of ten or more. This sequence joins TRBV7-8 and TRBJ2-3; D not resolved. The CDR3 has 13 residues. Germline V gene data show CDR1 as SGHVS and CDR2 as FQNEAQ. V was shortened by 1 base and J by 0 bases, with 2 bases between the two germline ends. The DNA of the CDR3 is TGTGCCAGCAGCTTAGAGAGCACAGATACGCAGTATTTT. Translation: CASSLESTDTQYF. The full variable domain, rest sourced from reference TRBV7-8 and TRBJ2-3, is GAGVSQSPRYKVAKRGQDVALRCDPISGHVSLFWYQQALGQGPEFLTYFQNEAQLDKSGLPSDRFFAERPEGSVSTLKIQRTQQEDSAVYLCASSLESTDTQYFGPGTRLTVL.

This clonotype was seen at least ten times. The gene calls are TRBV24-1 and TRBJ2-1, with D possibly matching TRBD2 (5 bases). This CDR3 comprises 16 residues. The germline gives CDR1 KGHDR, CDR2 SFDVKD. Trimming pared 4 bases from V and 2 bases from J, leaving 14 bases between. The CDR3 sequence: CATSETLEGTYNEQFF. DNA of the CDR3: TGTGCCACCAGTGAGACCCTTGAGGGAACCTACAATGAGCAGTTCTTC.

This clonotype appeared many times. V gene TRBV12-3 or TRBV12-4 combines with J gene TRBJ2-6, with unresolved D. The V and J ends lost 5 bases and 1 base respectively, with 12 bases between them. CDR3 size: 16 residues. CDR3 sequence (DNA): TGTGCCAGCAGTGCGCCAGGATTTTCTGGGGCCAACGTCCTGACTTTC. It yields the protein CASSAPGFSGANVLTF.

This clonotype was observed many times. The V call is TRBV20-1, the J call TRBJ2-2; D uncertain. V was clipped by 3 bases and J by 0 bases, with 8 bases between them. CDR1 is DFQATT and CDR2 is SNEGSKA in the germline V gene (reference sequence). CDR3 length: 14 residues. Here the CDR3 reads CSARLTTNTGELFF. For the CDR3, the DNA is TGCAGTGCTAGGCTTACGACGAACACCGGGGAGCTGTTTTTT.

This clonotype was seen ten or more times. CDR3 amino acids: CAISEGLILEQYF. CDR3 bases: TGTGCCATCAGCGAAGGACTTATTTTGGAGCAGTACTTC. This chain uses TRBV10-3 with TRBJ2-7; D might be TRBD2 (5 bases). V lost 6 bases to trimming and J lost 7 bases, with 16 bases between them. The CDR3 is made up of 13 amino acids. Germline V gene lookup returns CDR1 ENHRY and CDR2 SYGVKD.

At least ten counts were recorded for this clonotype. Here the CDR3 reads CASRDMNTEAFF. DNA for the CDR3: TGTGCCAGCAGGGACATGAACACTGAAGCTTTCTTT. This chain links TRBV28 with TRBJ1-1, with D perhaps TRBD1 (5 bases). V dropped 6 bases and J dropped 0 bases, with 5 bases sitting between them. CDR3 length equals 12 residues. Per germline, CDR1 MDHEN and CDR2 SYDVKM.

As for this clonotype: Here the CDR3 omits its conserved ending phenylalanine or tryptophan, so a read error is the likely source. The limits of the CDR3 on the DNA are not certain, so only TCRdb's listed CDR3 is given. The chain combines TRBV6-1 with TRBJ2-1; TRBD1, the table's D call, lacks a check against the DNA. Counting both end residues, the CDR3 totals 10 amino acids. The germline CDR1 and CDR2 sequences are MNHNS and SASEGT. CDR3 sequence: CASSEGGLLL.

This clonotype has ten or more counts. This chain links TRBV6-1 with TRBJ2-7, with 9 bases matching TRBD1. CDR1 is MNHNS, CDR2 SASEGT, per germline. V gave up 7 bases and J gave up 6 bases; unmatched junction bases: 7. The CDR3 is 13 residues long. The CDR3 loop reads CASTWDREGEQYF. Here the CDR3 DNA reads TGTGCCAGCACCTGGGACAGGGAGGGCGAGCAGTACTTC.

This clonotype is large by share. CDR3 region: CASSPVQGTGSWETQYF. CDR3 DNA sequence: TGTGCCAGCAGTCCTGTTCAGGGGACGGGAAGTTGGGAGACCCAGTACTTC. The chain combines TRBV6-5 with TRBJ2-5, with D tentatively TRBD1 (6 bases). CDR1 and CDR2 from the germline V gene are MNHEY and SVGAGI. The CDR3 runs 17 residues. V lost 5 bases to trimming and J lost 5 bases, with 24 bases between them.

This clonotype was seen repeatedly, ten times or more. V and J are TRBV29-1 and TRBJ2-7; 9 positions match TRBD2. J lost 2 bases, V lost 4 bases, and 3 bases had no gene match. Germline values: CDR1 SQVTM, CDR2 ANQGSEA. The CDR3 length is 13 residues. The CDR3 loop is CSVVLAGAYEQYF. In nucleotides, the CDR3 is TGCAGCGTTGTACTAGCGGGCGCCTACGAGCAGTACTTC.

This clonotype was counted a few times. J is TRBJ2-7 and V is TRBV7-2, with D possibly matching TRBD1 (6 bases). The germline V gene has CDR1 SGHTA and CDR2 FQGNSA. The ends were cut back, 0 bases at V and 7 bases at J, with 13 bases in the middle. This CDR3 spans 14 amino acids. CDR3 sequence: CASSLARAGEEQYF. The CDR3 DNA is TGTGCCAGCAGCTTAGCGAGGGCAGGGGAAGAGCAGTACTTC.

This clonotype has a count of ten or more. The V gene is TRBV5-4, the J gene TRBJ2-1; D possibly corresponds to TRBD2 (5 bases). The CDR3 is made up of 15 amino acids. Germline loops: CDR1 SGHNT, CDR2 YYREEE (reference sequence). With 9 bases removed from V and 0 bases from J, the gap between germline ends came to 16 bases. Here the CDR3 reads CATLASGSSYNEQFF. The CDR3 DNA reads TGTGCCACCTTAGCATCGGGGAGCTCCTACAATGAGCAGTTCTTC.

This clonotype was recorded at least ten times. The V call is TRBV18, the J call TRBJ2-3; 8 nucleotides match TRBD2. Germline V gene data show CDR1 as KGHSH and CDR2 as LQKENI. J was trimmed by 1 base and V by 3 bases; bases with no gene match: 9. This CDR3 is built from 17 residues. The CDR3: CASSPQSGGPRTDTQYF. The CDR3 nucleotides are TGTGCCAGCTCACCCCAGTCGGGAGGGCCCCGCACAGATACGCAGTATTTT.

In its sample, this clonotype was seen many times. The chain is built from TRBV5-5 and TRBJ1-1; D gene ambiguous. Trimming removed 5 bases at V and 0 bases at J, with 8 bases between. Per the germline V gene, CDR1 is SGHKS and CDR2 is YYEKEE (reference sequence). The CDR3 spans 13 residues. This CDR3 reads CASRVIMNTEAFF. CDR3 coding DNA: TGTGCCAGCAGGGTAATTATGAACACTGAAGCTTTCTTT.

This clonotype was detected many times. J is TRBJ2-7 and V is TRBV30, with TRBD1 matching over 11 bases. Losses at the gene ends were 3 bases for V and 3 bases for J; bases not matched to a gene: 1. CDR1 and CDR2 (germline): GTSNPN, SVGIG (reference sequence). This CDR3 spans 13 amino acids. The CDR3 nucleotides are TGTGCCTGGAGGGGGACAGGGGGCTACGAGCAGTACTTC. Encoded protein: CAWRGTGGYEQYF.